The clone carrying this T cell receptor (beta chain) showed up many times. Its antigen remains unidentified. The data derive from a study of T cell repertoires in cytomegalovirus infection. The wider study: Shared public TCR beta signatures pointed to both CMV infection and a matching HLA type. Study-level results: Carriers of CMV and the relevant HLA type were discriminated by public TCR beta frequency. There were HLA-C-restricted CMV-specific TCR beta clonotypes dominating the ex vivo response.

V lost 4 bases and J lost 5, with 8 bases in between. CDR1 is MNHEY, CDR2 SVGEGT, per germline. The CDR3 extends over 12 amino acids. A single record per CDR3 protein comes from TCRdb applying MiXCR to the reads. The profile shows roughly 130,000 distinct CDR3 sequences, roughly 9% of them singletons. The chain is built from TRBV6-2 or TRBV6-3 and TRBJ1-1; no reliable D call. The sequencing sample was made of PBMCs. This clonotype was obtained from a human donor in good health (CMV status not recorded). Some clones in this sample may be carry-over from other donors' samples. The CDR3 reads CASSSGETEAFF. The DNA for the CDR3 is TGTGCCAGCAGTTCCGGAGAAACTGAAGCTTTCTTT.